The entry below gives a single T cell receptor (beta chain) sequence along with its context. Data came from immunoSEQ multiplex PCR; TCRdb stores just in-frame clones and leaves some out. The top ten hold about 13% of the sample, which has about 90,000 clones, more than 80% seen once. This sample stems from a study of blood T cell repertoires in COVID-19. J was trimmed by 6 bases and V by 0 bases; bases with no gene match: 4. The CDR3 consists of 15 residues. CDR1 and CDR2 from the germline V gene are MGHRA and YSYEKL. J is TRBJ2-2 and V is TRBV4-1; 7 nucleotides agree with TRBD1. Sample: peripheral blood. The receptor's source is a human donor in a cohort sampled during active COVID-19. For the CDR3, the DNA is TGCGCCAGCAGCCAAGAAGTCAGGGGGTCCGGGGAGCTGTTTTTT. Translated: CASSQEVRGSGELFF.